This entry lists 15 T cell receptor beta chains sequenced from one sample in a study of radiation and T cells in renal cell carcinoma. The table came from immunoSEQ multiplex PCR; TCRdb's copy has only in-frame clones and leaves some out. The data show 100,000 to 150,000 clones, approximately 80% seen once. Time point of the sample: baseline pretreatment blood. This sample's treatment: 15 Gy SBRT to primary tumor, nephrectomy 4 weeks later. This material consisted of blood, taken from a patient whose treatment included radiotherapy and nephrectomy. These receptor sequences come from a woman aged 55-70 years with renal cell carcinoma.

This clone has just one count. The chain employs TRBV28 and TRBJ2-1; D not resolved. CDR1 and CDR2 from the germline V gene are MDHEN and SYDVKM. Trimming left V 4 bases short and J 5 bases short, with 6 bases between. The CDR3 consists of 12 residues. The CDR3 sequence: CASSSSDNEQFF. The CDR3 nucleotides are TGTGCCAGCAGTTCATCGGACAATGAGCAGTTCTTC. Using reference TRBV28 and TRBJ2-1 for the parts outside the CDR3, the full variable domain is DVKVTQSSRYLVKRTGEKVFLECVQDMDHENMFWYRQDPGLGLRLIYFSYDVKMKEKGDIPEGYSVSREKKERFSLILESASTNQTSMYLCASSSSDNEQFFGPGTRLTVL.

The CDR3, as DNA: TGTGCCAGCCTCACCGGCGCGCAGGGAAAGAACACTGAAGCTTTCTTT. Translated: CASLTGAQGKNTEAFF. J is TRBJ1-1 and V is TRBV28; D might be TRBD1 (5 bases). CDR3 length equals 16 residues. Germline V gene sequence: CDR1 MDHEN, CDR2 SYDVKM. V lost 8 bases, J lost 1 base, and 20 bases lay in between.

V usage is TRBV11-2 and J usage is TRBJ1-2; D not resolved. In germline, CDR1 is SGHAT, CDR2 FQNNGV. The CDR3 runs to 13 residues. V was trimmed by 1 base and J by 8 bases, leaving 11 bases between them. CDR3 sequence: CASSLGRRQGYTF. In DNA form, the CDR3 reads TGTGCCAGCAGCTTAGGCCGGCGCCAGGGCTACACCTTC. Variable domain in full (rest from reference TRBV11-2 and TRBJ1-2): EAGVAQSPRYKIIEKRQSVAFWCNPISGHATLYWYQQILGQGPKLLIQFQNNGVVDDSQLPKDRFSAERLKGVDSTLKIQPAKLEDSAVYLCASSLGRRQGYTFGSGTRLTVV.

J is TRBJ1-1 and V is TRBV7-9, with unresolved D. From germline, CDR1 is SEHNR and CDR2 FQNEAQ (reference sequence). The CDR3 loop spans 13 amino acids. Trimming left V 6 bases short and J 3 bases short, with 11 bases between. CDR3 nucleotides: TGTGCCAGCAGTTCTAGTTCGGACACTGAAGCTTTCTTT. Protein: CASSSSSDTEAFF.

V and J are TRBV5-1 and TRBJ2-5; TRBD2 might be the D (5 bases). The CDR3 sequence is 18 residues long. The germline V gene encodes CDR1 SGHRS and CDR2 YFSETQ. The germline V and J ends were trimmed by 5 bases and 4 bases, with 27 bases remaining between them. Written as DNA, the CDR3 is TGCGCCAGCAGAGTCACGCCATCTAATATCGGGGTTGGAGAGACCCAGTACTTC. This encodes CASRVTPSNIGVGETQYF.

The V gene is TRBV6-4, the J gene TRBJ1-2; 8 nucleotides match TRBD1. Germline-derived CDR1 and CDR2 are MRHNA and SNTAGT. This CDR3 spans 15 amino acids. V gave up 6 bases and J gave up 5 bases; unmatched junction bases: 11. CDR3 nucleotides: TGTGCCAGCAGGGCGTCAGACAGGGGCGCTTATGGCTACACCTTC. It yields the protein CASRASDRGAYGYTF.

This clone was counted a few times. V and J are TRBV9 and TRBJ2-1; tentatively, D is TRBD2 (5 bases). Germline values: CDR1 SGDLS, CDR2 YYNGEE. The CDR3 extends over 16 amino acids. V lost 0 bases, J lost 0 bases, and 10 bases lay in between. The CDR3 is CASSVGGGSSYNEQFF. The CDR3 coding sequence is TGTGCCAGCAGCGTAGGCGGAGGCAGCTCCTACAATGAGCAGTTCTTC.

The V and J genes are TRBV6-1 and TRBJ2-3, with D possibly called TRBD1 or TRBD2 (5 bases each). Trimming shortened V by 4 bases and J by 0 bases, and 11 bases separated the two germline ends. There are 15 residues in the CDR3. The germline V gene has CDR1 MNHNS and CDR2 SASEGT. CDR3 DNA sequence: TGTGCCAGCAGTGGGGACCTAATTAGCACAGATACGCAGTATTTT. Translated, it gives CASSGDLISTDTQYF.

V and J are TRBV28 and TRBJ1-1; unclear D gene. Trimming shortened V by 7 bases and J by 4 bases, and 16 bases separated the two germline ends. Germline V gene sequence: CDR1 MDHEN, CDR2 SYDVKM. The CDR3 is 14 amino acids. Here the CDR3 reads CASTSYGYATEAFF. DNA of the CDR3: TGTGCCAGCACCTCTTACGGGTATGCCACTGAAGCTTTCTTT.

The rearrangement links TRBV7-2 to TRBJ2-5, with D tentatively TRBD2 (6 bases). The CDR3 consists of 14 residues. Germline-derived CDR1 and CDR2 are SGHTA and FQGNSA. The V end lost 1 base, the J end lost 9 bases, and 15 bases lay between the germline ends. CDR3: CASSLGDSPVSQYF. CDR3 coding DNA: TGTGCCAGCAGCTTAGGGGACTCGCCTGTATCCCAGTACTTC.

In its sample, this clone was seen a few times. The gene calls are TRBV7-9 and TRBJ2-7; TRBD1 might be the D (5 bases). Looked up from germline, CDR1 is SEHNR and CDR2 is FQNEAQ (reference sequence). The CDR3 has 13 residues. The germline V and J ends were trimmed by 4 bases and 4 bases, with 11 bases remaining between them. In nucleotides, the CDR3 is TGTGCCAGCAGCTGCGACAGTTGTTACGAGCAGTACTTC. Translating gives CASSCDSCYEQYF.

This clone has a handful of counts. V gene TRBV19 combines with J gene TRBJ1-1; no definite D call. Looked up from germline, CDR1 is LNHDA and CDR2 is SQIVND (reference sequence). Trimming cost V 3 bases and J 6 bases, with 17 bases left between them. The CDR3 sequence is 15 residues long. For the CDR3, the DNA is TGTGCCAGTAGTATGATCCGGGGAAATGCGGCTGAAGCTTTCTTT. As protein: CASSMIRGNAAEAFF.

V is TRBV6-1 and J is TRBJ1-3; D not resolved. From germline, CDR1 is MNHNS and CDR2 SASEGT. This CDR3 is 14 amino acids long. The V and J ends lost 10 bases and 2 bases respectively, with 15 bases between them. The CDR3 is CATPSPIAGNTIYF. The CDR3 DNA reads as TGTGCCACCCCCTCCCCGATAGCTGGAAACACCATATATTTT.

This chain connects TRBV2 to TRBJ2-1; 13 nucleotides line up with TRBD2. The CDR3 contains 13 residues. V lost 7 bases, J lost 10 bases, and 4 bases stayed unmatched. The germline CDR1 and CDR2 sequences are SNHLY and FYNNEI. In nucleotides, the CDR3 is TGTGCCAGCATCGGGACTAGCGGGATCGAGCAGTTCTTC. This codes for CASIGTSGIEQFF.

The genes are TRBV7-9 and TRBJ1-6; D unclear. The ends were cut back, 1 base at V and 9 bases at J, with 10 bases in the middle. Germline V gives CDR1 SEHNR, CDR2 FQNEAQ (reference sequence). The CDR3 has 14 residues. CDR3 bases: TGTGCCAGCAGCTTAGTGGACGACCTTTCACCCCTCCACTTT. Translation: CASSLVDDLSPLHF.